This T cell receptor (beta chain) was recovered during a study of T cells in Graves' hyperthyroidism and ophthalmopathy. Remarks on this clonotype: Sequence at one end of the junction differs from germline and may be a read error.

Amplified TCR beta CDR3 regions came from RNA transcripts. When the TCR CDR3 underwent first-round RT-PCR, the HTBI primer set was used. MiXCR, applied by TCRdb to the multiplex PCR reads, yields one record per CDR3 protein. This table holds a few hundred thousand distinct CDR3 sequences, approximately 18% found once. Germline V CDR1 and CDR2: ENHRY, SYGVKD. The CDR3 spans 15 residues. The clonotype comes from a woman aged 45-59 years with Graves' hyperthyroidism. The chain carries TRBV10-3 and TRBJ1-2, with D possibly being TRBD1 (6 bases). The sequenced sample was blood. The CDR3 bases are TGTGCCAGCAGTTACTCGGGACAACCTAACTATGGCTACACCTTC. This translates into CASSYSGQPNYGYTF.